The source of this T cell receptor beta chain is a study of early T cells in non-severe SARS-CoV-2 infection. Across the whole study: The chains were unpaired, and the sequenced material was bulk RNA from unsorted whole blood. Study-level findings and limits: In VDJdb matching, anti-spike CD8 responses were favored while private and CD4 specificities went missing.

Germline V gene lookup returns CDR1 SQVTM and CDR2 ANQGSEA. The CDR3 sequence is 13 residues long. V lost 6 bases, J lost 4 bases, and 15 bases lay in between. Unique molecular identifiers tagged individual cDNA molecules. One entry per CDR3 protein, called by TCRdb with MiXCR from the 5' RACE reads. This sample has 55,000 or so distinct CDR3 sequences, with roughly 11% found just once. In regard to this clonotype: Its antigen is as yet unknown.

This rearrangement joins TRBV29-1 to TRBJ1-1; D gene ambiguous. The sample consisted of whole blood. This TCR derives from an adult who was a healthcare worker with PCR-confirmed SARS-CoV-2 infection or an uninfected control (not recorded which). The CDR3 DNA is TGCAGCGTCGATCCAACGCGGGGCACTGAAGCTTTCTTT. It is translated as CSVDPTRGTEAFF.